The TCR beta chain under discussion was sequenced for a study of blood T cell repertoires in COVID-19. Libraries were prepared by immunoSEQ multiplex PCR; TCRdb keeps only in-frame clonotypes and omits some of them. The sample lists tens of thousands of clones, roughly 85% occurring once. The germline CDR1 and CDR2 sequences are MNHEY and SVGAGI. The ends lost 11 bases at V and 5 bases at J; junction bases unmatched: 11. CDR3 length: 15 amino acids. The clonotype originates from a woman in her fifties or sixties with COVID-19, enrolled during active disease. What was sequenced was peripheral blood. V is TRBV6-5 and J is TRBJ2-1; TRBD2 agrees at 11 bases. The DNA for the CDR3 is TGTGCCTCTCGTTGGGCTAGCGGGGGGAACAATGAGCAGTTCTTC. This sequence encodes CASRWASGGNNEQFF.